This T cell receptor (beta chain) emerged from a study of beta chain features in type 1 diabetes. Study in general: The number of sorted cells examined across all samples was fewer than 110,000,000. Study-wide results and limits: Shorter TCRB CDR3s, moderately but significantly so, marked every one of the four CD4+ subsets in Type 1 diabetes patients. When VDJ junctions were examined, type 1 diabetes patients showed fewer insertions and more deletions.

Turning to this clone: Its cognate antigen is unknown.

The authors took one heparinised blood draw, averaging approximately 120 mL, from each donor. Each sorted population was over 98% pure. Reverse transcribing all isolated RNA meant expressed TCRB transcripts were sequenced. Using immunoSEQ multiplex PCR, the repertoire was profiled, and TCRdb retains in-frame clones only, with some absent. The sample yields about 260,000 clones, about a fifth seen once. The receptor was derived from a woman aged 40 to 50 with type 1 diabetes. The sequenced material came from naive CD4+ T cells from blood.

The CDR3 sequence: CASSEYGELFF. DNA for the CDR3: TGTGCCAGCAGTGAATACGGGGAGCTGTTTTTT. The chain links TRBV2 to TRBJ2-2; no reliable D call. V was clipped by 2 bases and J by 7 bases, with 2 bases between them. Germline-derived CDR1 and CDR2 are SNHLY and FYNNEI. The CDR3 has 11 amino acids.